This T cell receptor beta chain derives from a study of tumor-infiltrating lymphocytes in primary liver carcinoma. Synthesis of TCR beta cDNA was carried out from about 500 ng total RNA with a constant-region primer. Researchers made the TCR beta libraries by running three nested multiplex PCR rounds with slightly modified ARM-PCR. With TRBV1-TRBV30 forward primers and a C-beta reverse primer, the first two PCR rounds were run for about 10 cycles each. TCRdb re-derived calls from the multiplex PCR reads in MiXCR, one entry per CDR3 protein. The sample has 300,000 to 400,000 distinct CDR3 sequences; over 55% are singletons. Germline DNA was also extracted, while the blood RNA originated from unsorted whole blood. About 4 milliliters of peripheral blood were gathered ahead of the operation. This CDR3 is 15 amino acids long. V was shortened by 5 bases and J by 5 bases, with 18 bases between the two germline ends. CDR1 is SGHAT, CDR2 FQDESV, per germline (reference sequence).

The sequenced sample consisted of peripheral blood. The TCR was taken from a man aged 40-49 years with primary liver carcinoma and hepatitis B virus infection. The V and J genes are TRBV11-1 and TRBJ2-5; D is undetermined. The CDR3 loop is CASSLGRMDQETQYF. The CDR3, as DNA: TGTGCCAGCAGCCTCGGAAGGATGGATCAGGAGACCCAGTACTTC. Full variable domain (rest looked up from reference TRBV11-1 and TRBJ2-5): EAEVAQSPRYKITEKSQAVAFWCDPISGHATLYWYRQILGQGPELLVQFQDESVVDDSQLPKDRFSAERLKGVDSTLKIQPAELGDSAMYLCASSLGRMDQETQYFGPGTRLLVL.